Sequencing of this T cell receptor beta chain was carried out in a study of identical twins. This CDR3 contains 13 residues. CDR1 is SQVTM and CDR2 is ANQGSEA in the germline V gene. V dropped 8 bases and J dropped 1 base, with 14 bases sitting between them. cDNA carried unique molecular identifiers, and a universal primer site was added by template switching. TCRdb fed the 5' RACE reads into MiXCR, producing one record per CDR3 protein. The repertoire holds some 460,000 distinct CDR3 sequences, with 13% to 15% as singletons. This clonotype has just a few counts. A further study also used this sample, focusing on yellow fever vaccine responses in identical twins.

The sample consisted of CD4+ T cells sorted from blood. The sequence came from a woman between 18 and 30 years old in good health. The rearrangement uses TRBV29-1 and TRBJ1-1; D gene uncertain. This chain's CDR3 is CSPVAASNTEAFF. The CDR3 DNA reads TGCAGCCCCGTGGCAGCTTCGAACACTGAAGCTTTCTTT.